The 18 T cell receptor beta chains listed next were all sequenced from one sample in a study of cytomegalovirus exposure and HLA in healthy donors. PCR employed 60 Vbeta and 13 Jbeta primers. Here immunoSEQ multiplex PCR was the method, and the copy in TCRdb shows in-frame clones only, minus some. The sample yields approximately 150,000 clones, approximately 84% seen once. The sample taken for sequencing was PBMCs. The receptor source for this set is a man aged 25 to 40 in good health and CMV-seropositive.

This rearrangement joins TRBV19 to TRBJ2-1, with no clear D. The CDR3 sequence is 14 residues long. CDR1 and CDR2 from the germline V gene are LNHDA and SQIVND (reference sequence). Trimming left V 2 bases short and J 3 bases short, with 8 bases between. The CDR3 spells CASSISPGYNEQFF. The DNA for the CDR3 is TGTGCCAGTAGTATAAGTCCGGGCTACAATGAGCAGTTCTTC.

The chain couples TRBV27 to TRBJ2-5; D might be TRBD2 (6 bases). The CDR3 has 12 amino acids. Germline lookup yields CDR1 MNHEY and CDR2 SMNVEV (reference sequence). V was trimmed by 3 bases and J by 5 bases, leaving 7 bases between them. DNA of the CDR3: TGTGCCAGCAGTTTCGCGGGGGAGACCCAGTACTTC. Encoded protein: CASSFAGETQYF.

The DNA of the CDR3 is TGTGCCAGCAGCTCTACGAGGGATGAAAAACTGTTTTTT. This encodes CASSSTRDEKLFF. The chain employs TRBV14 and TRBJ1-4; no clear D gene. CDR1 is SGHDN, CDR2 FVKESK, per germline. V was clipped by 5 bases and J by 6 bases, with 10 bases between them. The CDR3 has 13 residues. The full variable domain, completed using reference TRBV14 and TRBJ1-4, is EAGVTQFPSHSVIEKGQTVTLRCDPISGHDNLYWYRRVMGKEIKFLLHFVKESKQDESGMPNNRFLAERTGGTYSTLKVQPAELEDSGVYFCASSSTRDEKLFFGSGTQLSVL.

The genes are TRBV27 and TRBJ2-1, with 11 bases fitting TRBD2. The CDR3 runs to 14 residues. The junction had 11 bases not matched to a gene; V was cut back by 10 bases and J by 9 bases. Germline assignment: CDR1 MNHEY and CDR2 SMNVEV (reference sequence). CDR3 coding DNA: TGTGCCAACCTTTTTGGACTAGCGGGTGCTGAGCAGTTCTTC. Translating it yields CANLFGLAGAEQFF.

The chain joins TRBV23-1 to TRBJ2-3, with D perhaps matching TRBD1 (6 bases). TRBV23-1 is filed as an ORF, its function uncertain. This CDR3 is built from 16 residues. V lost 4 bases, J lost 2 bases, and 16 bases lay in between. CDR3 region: CASSLQGTFSTDTQYF. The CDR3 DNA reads TGCGCCAGCAGTCTTCAGGGGACCTTTTCCACAGATACGCAGTATTTT.

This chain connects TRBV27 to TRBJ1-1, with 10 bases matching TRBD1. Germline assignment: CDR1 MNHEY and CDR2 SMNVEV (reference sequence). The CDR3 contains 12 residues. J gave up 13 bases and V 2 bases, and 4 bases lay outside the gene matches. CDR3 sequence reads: CASSLPDRGVFF. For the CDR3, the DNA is TGTGCCAGCAGTTTACCGGACAGGGGGGTTTTCTTT.

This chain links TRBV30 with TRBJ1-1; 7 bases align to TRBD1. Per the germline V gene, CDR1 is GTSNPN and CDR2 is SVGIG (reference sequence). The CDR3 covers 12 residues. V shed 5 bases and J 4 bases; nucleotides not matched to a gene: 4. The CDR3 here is CAWGAGGTEAFF. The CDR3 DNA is TGTGCCTGGGGCGCAGGGGGCACTGAAGCTTTCTTT.

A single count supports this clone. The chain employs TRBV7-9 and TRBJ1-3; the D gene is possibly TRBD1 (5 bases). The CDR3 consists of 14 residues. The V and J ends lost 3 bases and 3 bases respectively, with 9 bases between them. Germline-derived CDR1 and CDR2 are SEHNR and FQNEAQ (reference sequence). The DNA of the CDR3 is TGTGCCAGCAGCTTCGGGGGGAATGGAAACACCATATATTTT. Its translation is CASSFGGNGNTIYF. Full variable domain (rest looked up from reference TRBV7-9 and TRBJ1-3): DTGVSQNPRHKITKRGQNVTFRCDPISEHNRLYWYRQTLGQGPEFLTYFQNEAQLEKSRLLSDRFSAERPKGSFSTLEIQRTEQGDSAMYLCASSFGGNGNTIYFGEGSWLTVV.

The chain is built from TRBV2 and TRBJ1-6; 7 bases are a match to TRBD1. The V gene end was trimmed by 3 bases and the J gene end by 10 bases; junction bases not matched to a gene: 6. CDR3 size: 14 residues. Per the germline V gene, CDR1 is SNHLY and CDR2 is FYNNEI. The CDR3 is CASSDLGGGSPLHF. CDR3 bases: TGTGCCAGCAGTGATTTAGGGGGCGGATCACCCCTCCACTTT.

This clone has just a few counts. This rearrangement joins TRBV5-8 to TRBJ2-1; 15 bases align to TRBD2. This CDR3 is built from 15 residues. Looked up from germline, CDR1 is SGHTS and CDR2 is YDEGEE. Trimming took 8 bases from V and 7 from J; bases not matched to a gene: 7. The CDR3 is CASGTSGRFRNEQFF. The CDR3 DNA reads TGTGCCAGTGGGACTAGCGGGAGGTTTAGGAATGAGCAGTTCTTC. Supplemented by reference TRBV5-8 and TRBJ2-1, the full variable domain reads EAGVTQSPTHLIKTRGQQATLRCSPISGHTSVYWYQQALGLGLQFLLWYDEGEERNRGNFPPRFSGRQFPNYSSELNVNALELEDSALYLCASGTSGRFRNEQFFGPGTRLTVL.

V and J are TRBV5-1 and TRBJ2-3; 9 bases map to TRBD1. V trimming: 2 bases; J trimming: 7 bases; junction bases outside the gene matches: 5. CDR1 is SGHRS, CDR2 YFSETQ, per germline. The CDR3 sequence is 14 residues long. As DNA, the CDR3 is TGCGCCAGCAGCTTTGGGACAGGGAGGTATACGCAGTATTTT. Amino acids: CASSFGTGRYTQYF. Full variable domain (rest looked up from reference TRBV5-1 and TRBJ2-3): KAGVTQTPRYLIKTRGQQVTLSCSPISGHRSVSWYQQTPGQGLQFLFEYFSETQRNKGNFPGRFSGRQFSNSRSEMNVSTLELGDSALYLCASSFGTGRYTQYFGPGTRLTVL.

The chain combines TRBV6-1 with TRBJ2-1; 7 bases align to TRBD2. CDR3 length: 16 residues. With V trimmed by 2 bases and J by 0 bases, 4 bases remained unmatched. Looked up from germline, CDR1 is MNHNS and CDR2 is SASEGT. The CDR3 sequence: CASSEYGGGSYNEQFF. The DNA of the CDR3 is TGTGCCAGCAGTGAATATGGGGGGGGCTCCTACAATGAGCAGTTCTTC.

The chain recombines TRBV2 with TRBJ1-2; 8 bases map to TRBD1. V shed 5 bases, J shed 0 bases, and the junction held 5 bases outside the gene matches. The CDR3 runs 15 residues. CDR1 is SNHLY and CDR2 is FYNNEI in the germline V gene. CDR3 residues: CASSNYRGSNYGYTF. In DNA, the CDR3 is TGTGCCAGCAGTAACTACAGGGGGTCTAACTATGGCTACACCTTC. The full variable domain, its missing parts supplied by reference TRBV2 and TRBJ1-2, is EPEVTQTPSHQVTQMGQEVILRCVPISNHLYFYWYRQILGQKVEFLVSFYNNEISEKSEIFDDQFSVERPDGSNFTLKIRSTKLEDSAMYFCASSNYRGSNYGYTFGSGTRLTVV.

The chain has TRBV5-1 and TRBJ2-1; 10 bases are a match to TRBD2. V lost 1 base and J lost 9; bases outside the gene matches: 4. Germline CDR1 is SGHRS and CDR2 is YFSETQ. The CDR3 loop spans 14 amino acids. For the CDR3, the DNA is TGCGCCAGCAGCTTGACAGCGGGAGGGGGTGAGCAGTTCTTC. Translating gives CASSLTAGGGEQFF.

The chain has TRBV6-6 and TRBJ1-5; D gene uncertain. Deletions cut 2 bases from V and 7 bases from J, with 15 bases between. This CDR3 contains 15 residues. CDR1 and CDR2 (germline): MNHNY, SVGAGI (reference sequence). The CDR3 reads CASSYREGTSQPQHF. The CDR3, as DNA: TGTGCCAGCAGTTACAGAGAGGGAACGAGCCAGCCCCAGCATTTT.

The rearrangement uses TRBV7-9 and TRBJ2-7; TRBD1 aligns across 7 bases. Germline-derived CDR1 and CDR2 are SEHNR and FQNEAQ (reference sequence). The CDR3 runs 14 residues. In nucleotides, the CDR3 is TGTTCCAGCAGCACGATTGGGACAGACTACGAGCAGTACGTC. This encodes CSSSTIGTDYEQYV.

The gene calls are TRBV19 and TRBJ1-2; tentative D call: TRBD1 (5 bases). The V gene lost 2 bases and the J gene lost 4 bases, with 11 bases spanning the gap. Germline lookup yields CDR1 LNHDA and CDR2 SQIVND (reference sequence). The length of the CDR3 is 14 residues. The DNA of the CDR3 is TGTGCCAGTAGTATACCCCAGGGCGGCTATGGCTACACCTTC. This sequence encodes CASSIPQGGYGYTF.

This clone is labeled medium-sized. The CDR3 is CASSLYGGVNRNTIYF. In nucleotides, the CDR3 is TGTGCCAGCAGCCTCTACGGAGGGGTGAATCGAAACACCATATATTTT. This chain joins TRBV7-9 and TRBJ1-3, with a weak D call TRBD1 (5 bases). Germline V gives CDR1 SEHNR, CDR2 FQNEAQ (reference sequence). This CDR3 has 16 amino acids. V lost 5 bases and J lost 5, with 19 bases in between.